These 15 T cell receptor beta chains were sequenced from one sample in a study of blood T cell repertoires in COVID-19 (dated by TCRdb to the early 2020s). Receptor libraries were prepared by the immunoSEQ multiplex PCR assay. Imported from immuneACCESS, the table was reduced by TCRdb to in-frame sequences with V and J called. These copies leave out some clones; in studies compared against another copy, an unresolved V gene accounts for under half, and the cause of the remainder is not known. In all, the sample holds approximately 33,000 clones, and roughly 90% of those were seen once. Roughly 7.9% of the sample comes from the top ten. The sequencing input was peripheral blood. These receptors were obtained from a man in his 60s with COVID-19, enrolled during active disease.

V and J are TRBV10-3 and TRBJ2-1; 7 positions match TRBD2. The trim removed 6 bases at V and 3 bases at J, leaving 8 bases unmatched. Germline assignment: CDR1 ENHRY and CDR2 SYGVKD. The CDR3 has 15 residues. For the CDR3, the DNA is TGTGCCATCAGCACAGCGGGAAAGGGCTACAATGAGCAGTTCTTC. It specifies CAISTAGKGYNEQFF.

The rearrangement joins TRBV5-1 to TRBJ1-4; D gene ambiguous. The V gene lost 1 base and the J gene lost 12 bases, with 13 bases spanning the gap. This CDR3 is built from 13 residues. Germline V gene sequence: CDR1 SGHRS, CDR2 YFSETQ. The CDR3 nucleotides are TGCGCCAGCAGCTTGCTGGCCGAAGCGGAACTGTTTTTT. Its translation is CASSLLAEAELFF.

The chain couples TRBV10-1 to TRBJ2-7, with TRBD2 identical over 10 bases. This CDR3 has 14 residues. CDR1 and CDR2 (germline): WNHNN, SYGVQD (reference sequence). Germline trimming cut 0 bases from V and 4 bases from J; bases unmatched to any gene: 0. Here the CDR3 DNA reads TGCGCCAGCAGTGAGTCGACTAGCGGGTACGAGCAGTACTTC. Translation: CASSESTSGYEQYF.

V and J are TRBV29-1 and TRBJ2-4; TRBD2 is a possible D gene (6 bases). Germline CDR1 SQVTM, CDR2 ANQGSEA. CDR3 length: 15 amino acids. Deletions cut 0 bases from V and 7 bases from J, with 16 bases between. The chain's CDR3 is CSVEDQGNRGNIQYF. For the CDR3, the DNA is TGCAGCGTTGAAGATCAGGGCAACCGGGGGAACATTCAGTACTTC.

The chain recombines TRBV3-1 (or the pseudogene TRBV3-2) with TRBJ1-2, with TRBD1 as a possible D gene (6 bases). V dropped 6 bases and J dropped 2 bases, with 10 bases sitting between them. This CDR3 has 13 amino acids. The germline V gene encodes CDR1 LGHDT and CDR2 YNNKEL (reference sequence). Here the CDR3 DNA reads TGTGCCAGCAGTTTACAGGGAAACTATGGCTACACCTTC. As protein: CASSLQGNYGYTF.

This sequence joins TRBV21-1 and TRBJ1-1. TRBV21-1 is a known pseudogene. CDR3 size: 13 residues. DNA of the CDR3: TGTGCCAGACCTTGGACTCGGAACACTGAAGCTTTCTTT. This encodes CARPWTRNTEAFF.

V is TRBV28 and J is TRBJ1-1; D possibly corresponds to TRBD1 (6 bases). CDR1 is MDHEN and CDR2 is SYDVKM in the germline V gene. CDR3 length: 14 residues. V shed 6 bases and J shed 4 bases, with 15 bases lying between them. The CDR3 is CASSNRDVRTEAFF. The CDR3 DNA reads as TGTGCCAGCAGCAACAGGGACGTGCGCACTGAAGCTTTCTTT. Variable domain in full (rest from reference TRBV28 and TRBJ1-1): DVKVTQSSRYLVKRTGEKVFLECVQDMDHENMFWYRQDPGLGLRLIYFSYDVKMKEKGDIPEGYSVSREKKERFSLILESASTNQTSMYLCASSNRDVRTEAFFGQGTRLTVV.

The chain has TRBV11-2 and TRBJ2-5; 9 bases align to TRBD2. This CDR3 has 16 residues. Germline CDR1 is SGHAT and CDR2 is FQNNGV. V was pared by 3 bases and J by 2 bases, with 7 bases of the junction left unmatched. CDR3 sequence reads: CASSLGETSGQETQYF. The CDR3 bases are TGTGCCAGCAGCTTGGGAGAGACTAGCGGACAAGAGACCCAGTACTTC.

The chain couples TRBV11-2 to TRBJ1-4; 8 positions agree with TRBD1. Per the germline V gene, CDR1 is SGHAT and CDR2 is FQNNGV. V was clipped by 7 bases and J by 4 bases; unmatched bases: 2. The CDR3 covers 13 residues. CDR3 protein: CASNGQGNEKLFF. CDR3 in DNA: TGTGCCAGCAACGGACAGGGTAATGAAAAACTGTTTTTT. The variable domain in full, completed from reference TRBV11-2 and TRBJ1-4, reads EAGVAQSPRYKIIEKRQSVAFWCNPISGHATLYWYQQILGQGPKLLIQFQNNGVVDDSQLPKDRFSAERLKGVDSTLKIQPAKLEDSAVYLCASNGQGNEKLFFGSGTQLSVL.

The rearrangement links TRBV24-1 to TRBJ2-1; D is ambiguous. This CDR3 contains 17 residues. V shed 4 bases and J shed 4 bases, with 19 bases lying between them. Germline V lookup: CDR1 KGHDR, CDR2 SFDVKD. CDR3 nucleotide sequence: TGTGCCACCAGTGACCCTGGAGAGGCTAAACGATACAATGAGCAGTTCTTC. It translates to CATSDPGEAKRYNEQFF.

The sample holds one count of this clone. The rearrangement links TRBV7-6 to TRBJ2-2, with a tentative D call TRBD1 (5 bases). This CDR3 spans 15 amino acids. Germline V gene data show CDR1 as SGHVS and CDR2 as FNYEAQ. The V end was cut by 0 bases, the J end by 2 bases, with 7 bases between. The CDR3 DNA is TGTGCCAGCAGCTTAGCAGGGGTAAACACCGGGGAGCTGTTTTTT. Amino acid sequence: CASSLAGVNTGELFF. Full variable domain (rest looked up from reference TRBV7-6 and TRBJ2-2): GAGVSQSPRYKVTKRGQDVALRCDPISGHVSLYWYRQALGQGPEFLTYFNYEAQQDKSGLPNDRFSAERPEGSISTLTIQRTEQRDSAMYRCASSLAGVNTGELFFGEGSRLTVL.

The V and J genes are TRBV7-9 and TRBJ2-2, with 12 bases identical to TRBD1. Germline V CDR1 and CDR2: SEHNR, FQNEAQ (reference sequence). The CDR3 extends over 18 amino acids. J was trimmed by 4 bases and V by 6 bases; bases with no gene match: 12. The CDR3 spells CASSPLGTGGSGTGELFF. CDR3 bases: TGTGCCAGCAGTCCACTTGGGACAGGGGGCAGTGGCACCGGGGAGCTGTTTTTT.

The chain is built from TRBV30 and TRBJ1-2; D is ambiguous. Germline assignment: CDR1 GTSNPN and CDR2 SVGIG (reference sequence). This CDR3 contains 13 residues. The CDR3 DNA reads TGTGCGGTACTGAACTTGCTTAACTATGGCTACACCTTC. It yields the protein CAVLNLLNYGYTF.

The rearrangement links TRBV18 to TRBJ2-1; 7 bases map to TRBD2. The CDR3 has 19 amino acids. Germline V lookup: CDR1 KGHSH, CDR2 LQKENI. Losses at the gene ends were 1 base for V and 0 bases for J; bases not matched to a gene: 12. CDR3 DNA sequence: TGTGCCAGCTCACCACGGGGATACGCAGCGGGAAGCTCCTACAATGAGCAGTTCTTC. It yields the protein CASSPRGYAAGSSYNEQFF.

The chain couples TRBV12-3 or TRBV12-4 to TRBJ2-7, with D perhaps matching TRBD1 (5 bases). CDR3 length: 13 residues. The V end was cut by 6 bases, the J end by 3 bases, with 12 bases between. The CDR3: CASSRTSDYEQYF. As DNA, the CDR3 is TGTGCCAGCAGCCGGACAAGCGACTACGAGCAGTACTTC.